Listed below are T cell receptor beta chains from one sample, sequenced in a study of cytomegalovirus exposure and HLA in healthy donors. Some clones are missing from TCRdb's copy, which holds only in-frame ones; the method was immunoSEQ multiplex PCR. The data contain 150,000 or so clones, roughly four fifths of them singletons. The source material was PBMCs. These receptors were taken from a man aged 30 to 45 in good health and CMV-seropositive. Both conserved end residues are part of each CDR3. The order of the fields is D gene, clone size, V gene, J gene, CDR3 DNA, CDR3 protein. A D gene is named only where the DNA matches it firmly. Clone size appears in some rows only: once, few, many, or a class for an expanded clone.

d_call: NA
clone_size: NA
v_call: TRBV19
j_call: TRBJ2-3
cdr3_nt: TGTGCCACCTCCGGGAGAACTAGCACAGATACGCAGTATTTT
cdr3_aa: CATSGRTSTDTQYF

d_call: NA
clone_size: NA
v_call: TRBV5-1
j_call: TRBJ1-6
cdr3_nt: TGCGCCAGCAGGGTCAGGGATGGACCCCTCCACTTT
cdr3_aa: CASRVRDGPLHF

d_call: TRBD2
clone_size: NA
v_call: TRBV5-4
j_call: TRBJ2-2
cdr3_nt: TGTGCCAGCAGCCTGATCGGCGGGAGGTTAGCCGGGGAGCTGTTTTTT
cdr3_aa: CASSLIGGRLAGELFF

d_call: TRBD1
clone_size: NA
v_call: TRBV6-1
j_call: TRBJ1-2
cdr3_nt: TGTGCCAGCAGTAGGGACAGGGGGACCTATGGCTACACCTTC
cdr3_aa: CASSRDRGTYGYTF

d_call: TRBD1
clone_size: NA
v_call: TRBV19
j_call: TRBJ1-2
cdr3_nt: TGTGCCAGTAGTATTGCAGGGGGCGGCTATGGCTACACCTTC
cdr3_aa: CASSIAGGGYGYTF

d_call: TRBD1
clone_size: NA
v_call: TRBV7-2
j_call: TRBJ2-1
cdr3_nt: TGTGCCAGCAGACCCCCCGGGACAGCTAACAATGAGCAGTTCTTC
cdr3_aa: CASRPPGTANNEQFF

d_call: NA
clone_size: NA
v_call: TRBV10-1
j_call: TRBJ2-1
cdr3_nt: TGCGCCAGCAGTGAGATGGCAGGTCCCTTCTCCTACAATGAGCAGTTCTTC
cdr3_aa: CASSEMAGPFSYNEQFF

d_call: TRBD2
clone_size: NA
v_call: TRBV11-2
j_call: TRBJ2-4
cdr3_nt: TGTGCCAGCAGCTTAGGAACTGCTAGCGGTCTGCTTGTAAACATTCAGTACTTC
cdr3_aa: CASSLGTASGLLVNIQYF

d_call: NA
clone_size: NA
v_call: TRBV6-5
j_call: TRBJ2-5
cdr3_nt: TGTGCCAGCAGCCGAGGGGAGACCCAGTACTTC
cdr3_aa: CASSRGETQYF

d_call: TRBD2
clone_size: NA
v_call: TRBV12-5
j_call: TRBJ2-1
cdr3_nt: TGTGCTAGTGGTTCTCTCATAGCGGGGATGTACAATGAGCAGTTCTTC
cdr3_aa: CASGSLIAGMYNEQFF

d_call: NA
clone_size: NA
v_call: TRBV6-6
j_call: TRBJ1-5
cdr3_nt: TGTGCCAGCAATCCCCGGGTCTTAGGCAATCAGCCCCAGCATTTT
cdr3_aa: CASNPRVLGNQPQHF

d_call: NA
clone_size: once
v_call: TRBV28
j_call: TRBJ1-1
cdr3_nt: TGTGCCAGCAGTTTATCTCTAGCTGAAGCTTTCTTT
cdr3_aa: CASSLSLAEAFF

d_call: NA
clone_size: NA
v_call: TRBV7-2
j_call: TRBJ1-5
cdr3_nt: TGTGCCAGCAGCTTACAGGTGATGGGCAATCAGCCCCAGCATTTT
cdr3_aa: CASSLQVMGNQPQHF

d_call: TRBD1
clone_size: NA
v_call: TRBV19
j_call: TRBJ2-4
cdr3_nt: TGTGCCAGTAGTATTCCCGGGACAGGGGGGGACATTCAGTACTTC
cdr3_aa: CASSIPGTGGDIQYF

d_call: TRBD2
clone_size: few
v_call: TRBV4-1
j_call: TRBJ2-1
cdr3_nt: TGCGCCAGCAGCCCGGGACTAGCGGGAGGGCAGCAGTTCTTC
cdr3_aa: CASSPGLAGGQQFF

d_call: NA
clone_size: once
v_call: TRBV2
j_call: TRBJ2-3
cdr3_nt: TGTGCCAGCATGTTTGAGCGGTCTAGCACAGATACGCAGTATTTT
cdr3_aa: CASMFERSSTDTQYF

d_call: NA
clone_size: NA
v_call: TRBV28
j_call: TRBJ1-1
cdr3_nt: TGTGCCAGCACCCACGGAGTTAACACTGAAGCTTTCTTT
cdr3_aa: CASTHGVNTEAFF

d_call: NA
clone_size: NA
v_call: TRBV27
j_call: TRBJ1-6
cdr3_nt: TGTGCCAGCAGTATAGGATTATTTCAGGGTTCACCCCTCCACTTT
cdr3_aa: CASSIGLFQGSPLHF

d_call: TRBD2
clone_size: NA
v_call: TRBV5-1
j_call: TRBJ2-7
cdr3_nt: TGCGCCAGCAGCTTAGGCGGGAGGCCCTCCTACGAGCAGTACTTC
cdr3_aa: CASSLGGRPSYEQYF

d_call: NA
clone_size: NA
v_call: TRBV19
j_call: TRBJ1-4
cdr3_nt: TGTGCCAGTAGTATAGCCCACCGGGGGGACACTAATGAAAAACTGTTTTTT
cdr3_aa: CASSIAHRGDTNEKLFF

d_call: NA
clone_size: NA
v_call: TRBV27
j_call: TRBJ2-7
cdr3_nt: TGTGCCAGCAGTTTCAGGGGCTACGAGCAGTACTTC
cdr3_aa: CASSFRGYEQYF

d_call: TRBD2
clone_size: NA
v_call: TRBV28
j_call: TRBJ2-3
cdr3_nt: TGTGCCAGCAGCCCATCCGGGACTAGGGATCGCACAGATACGCAGTATTTT
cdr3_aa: CASSPSGTRDRTDTQYF

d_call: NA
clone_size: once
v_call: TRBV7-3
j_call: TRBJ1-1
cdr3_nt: TGTGCCAGCAAGGGGTACGACACTGAAGCTTTCTTT
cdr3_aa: CASKGYDTEAFF

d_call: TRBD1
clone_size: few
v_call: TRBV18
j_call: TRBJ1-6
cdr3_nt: TGTGCCAGCTCACCGACAGGGGAGTCACCCCTCCACTTT
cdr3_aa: CASSPTGESPLHF

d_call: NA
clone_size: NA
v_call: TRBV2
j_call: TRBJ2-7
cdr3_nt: TGTGCCAGCAGTGAAGGTTTCGACGAGCAGTACTTC
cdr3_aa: CASSEGFDEQYF

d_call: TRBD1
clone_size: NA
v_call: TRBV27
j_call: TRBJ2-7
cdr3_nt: TGTGCCAGCAGTTCTGCCATACAGGGGGCGCGGTCCTACGAGCAGTACTTC
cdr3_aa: CASSSAIQGARSYEQYF

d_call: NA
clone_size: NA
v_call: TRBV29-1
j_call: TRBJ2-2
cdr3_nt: TGCAGCGTTAATCCGGCAGGAAAGACCGGGGAGCTGTTTTTT
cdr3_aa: CSVNPAGKTGELFF

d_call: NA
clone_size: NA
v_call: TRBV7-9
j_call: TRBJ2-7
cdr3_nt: TGTGCCAGCAGTTTTAGTTCGTACGAGCAGTACTTC
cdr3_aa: CASSFSSYEQYF

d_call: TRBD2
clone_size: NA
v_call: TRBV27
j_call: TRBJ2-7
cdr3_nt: TGTGCCAGCAGTTTGAATAGCGGGAGACCCATCGAGCAGTACTTC
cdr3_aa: CASSLNSGRPIEQYF

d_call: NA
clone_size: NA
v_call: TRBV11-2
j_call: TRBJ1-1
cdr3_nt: TGTGCCAGCAGCTTGCAGGGGTACACTGAAGCTTTCTTT
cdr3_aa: CASSLQGYTEAFF

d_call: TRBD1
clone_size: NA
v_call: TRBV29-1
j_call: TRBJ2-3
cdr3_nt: TGCAGCGTTTCGCAGGGGGCGCGGGATACGCAGTATTTT
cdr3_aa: CSVSQGARDTQYF

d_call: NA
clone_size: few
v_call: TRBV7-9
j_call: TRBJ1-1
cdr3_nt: TGTGCCAGCAGCCAGAACCAGATGAACACTGAAGCTTTCTTT
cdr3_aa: CASSQNQMNTEAFF

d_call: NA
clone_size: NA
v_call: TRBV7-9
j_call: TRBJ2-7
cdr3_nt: TGTGCCAGCAGCTTAGATTTGGGCAGGGGCGGCTACGAGCAGTACTTC
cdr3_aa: CASSLDLGRGGYEQYF

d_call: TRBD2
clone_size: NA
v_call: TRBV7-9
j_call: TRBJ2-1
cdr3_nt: TGTGCCAGCAGCTTGGGGACTAAATACAATGAGCAGTTCTTC
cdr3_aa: CASSLGTKYNEQFF

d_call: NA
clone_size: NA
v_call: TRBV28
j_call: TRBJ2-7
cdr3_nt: TGTGCCAGCAGTTTCAGGGGCGGGCAGTACTTC
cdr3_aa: CASSFRGGQYF

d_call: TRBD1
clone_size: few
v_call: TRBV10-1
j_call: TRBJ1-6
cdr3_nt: TGCGCCAGCAGTGATACAGGGGGCAGGTCACCCCTCCACTTT
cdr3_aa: CASSDTGGRSPLHF

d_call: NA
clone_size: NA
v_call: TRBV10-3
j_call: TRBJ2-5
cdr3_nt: TGTGCCATCAGTGAGTCCCCTGTAGCGAGCCGCTTAGGGGAGACCCAGTACTTC
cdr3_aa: CAISESPVASRLGETQYF

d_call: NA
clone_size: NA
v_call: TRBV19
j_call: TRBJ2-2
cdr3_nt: TGTGCCAGTAGTAGCTCGGACAGGGGAAATCTAGCGGGAGCGGGGGAGCTGTTTTTT
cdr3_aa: CASSSSDRGNLAGAGELFF

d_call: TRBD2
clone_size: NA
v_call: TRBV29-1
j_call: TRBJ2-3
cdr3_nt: TGCAGCGTTGAAGTTCTAGCGGGAGGTCCGGGGAGGCCGCAGTATTTT
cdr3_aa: CSVEVLAGGPGRPQYF